This TCR beta chain comes out of a study of T-cell memory formation after mild COVID-19. In TCRdb, the 5' RACE reads were re-called with MiXCR into one record per CDR3 protein. Of roughly 300,000 distinct CDR3 sequences listed, about a sixth are singletons. V lost 2 bases and J 1 base, leaving 13 bases between the germline ends. This CDR3 comprises 16 residues. CDR1 and CDR2 (germline): SGDLS, YYNGEE. This TCR was recovered from a man between 18 and 29 years old who had mild COVID-19 (a few samples of this study predate the infection). Cell type and time point are not known. Sequencing used PBMCs or a T cell subset sorted from them (not recorded which). The chain recombines TRBV9 with TRBJ1-3; possibly TRBD1 for D (5 bases). CDR3 protein: CASSVFSGPSGNTIYF. In DNA, the CDR3 is TGTGCCAGCAGCGTCTTCTCAGGGCCGTCTGGAAACACCATATATTTT.